The 10 T cell receptor beta chains presented below share a single source sample, sequenced in a study of blood T cell repertoires in COVID-19. Some clones are missing from TCRdb's copy, which holds only in-frame ones; the method was immunoSEQ multiplex PCR. The top ten clones hold 6% to 8.5% of a sample with about 350,000 clones, more than 70% of them seen once. What was sequenced was peripheral blood. These receptors came from a woman aged 70-85 years with COVID-19, enrolled during active disease.

J is TRBJ1-6 and V is TRBV2, with 8 bases aligning to TRBD1. The V gene's germline CDR1 is SNHLY and CDR2 FYNNEI. The CDR3 is 15 amino acids. J was trimmed by 9 bases and V by 3 bases; bases with no gene match: 7. CDR3 region: CASSDGPGGSSPLHF. CDR3 bases: TGTGCCAGCAGTGACGGACCAGGGGGCTCTTCACCCCTCCACTTT.

The genes are TRBV30 and TRBJ2-7; maybe TRBD1 (5 bases). V shed 1 base and J shed 3 bases, with 10 bases lying between them. Per the germline V gene, CDR1 is GTSNPN and CDR2 is SVGIG (reference sequence). The CDR3 totals 13 residues. Here the CDR3 DNA reads TGTGCCTGGAGTGCAGACAGCCACTACGAGCAGTACTTC. Its protein product is CAWSADSHYEQYF.

The sample holds a few counts of this clone. The CDR3 loop is CASTDSNRNGYTF. In DNA form, the CDR3 reads TGTGCCAGTACGGACTCGAACCGAAATGGCTACACCTTC. The chain combines TRBV19 with TRBJ1-2; D is ambiguous. Germline values: CDR1 LNHDA, CDR2 SQIVND (reference sequence). Trimming removed 7 bases from V and 6 bases from J, with 15 bases in between. The CDR3 has 13 amino acids.

The gene calls are TRBV25-1 and TRBJ1-6; D is unresolved. The length of the CDR3 is 12 residues. Germline V gene lookup returns CDR1 MGHDK and CDR2 SYGVNS. V dropped 6 bases and J dropped 7 bases, with 7 bases sitting between them. The CDR3 region is CASSSGNSPLHF. The CDR3 DNA reads as TGTGCCAGCAGCTCGGGAAATTCACCCCTCCACTTT.

The chain carries TRBV5-4 and TRBJ2-7; unclear D gene. CDR1 is SGHNT, CDR2 YYREEE, per germline (reference sequence). CDR3 length equals 13 residues. Trimming removed 1 base at V and 5 bases at J, with 10 bases between. CDR3 in amino acids: CASSLTEVHEQYF. The CDR3 nucleotides are TGTGCCAGCAGCTTGACAGAAGTCCACGAGCAGTACTTC.

This rearrangement joins TRBV4-2 to TRBJ1-2; the D gene is possibly TRBD1 (6 bases). The CDR3 length is 15 residues. V lost 0 bases, J lost 3 bases, and 11 bases lay in between. Germline lookup yields CDR1 LGHNA and CDR2 YNFKEQ. CDR3 nucleotides: TGTGCCAGCAGCCAAGAGACAGGCCGTGACTATGGCTACACCTTC. It encodes CASSQETGRDYGYTF.

This chain uses TRBV13 with TRBJ1-5, with TRBD1 identical over 7 bases. The length of the CDR3 is 13 residues. V gave up 5 bases and J gave up 7 bases; unmatched junction bases: 5. The germline V gene encodes CDR1 PRHDT and CDR2 FYEKMQ (reference sequence). The CDR3 DNA reads TGTGCCAGCAGCCAGGGGGGACAGCAGCCCCAGCATTTT. Protein product: CASSQGGQQPQHF. The full variable domain, rest sourced from reference TRBV13 and TRBJ1-5, is AAGVIQSPRHLIKEKRETATLKCYPIPRHDTVYWYQQGPGQDPQFLISFYEKMQSDKGSIPDRFSAQQFSDYHSELNMSSLELGDSALYFCASSQGGQQPQHFGDGTRLSIL.

In this sample, this clone turned up a few times. This chain uses TRBV20-1 with TRBJ2-1; maybe TRBD2 (6 bases). Germline V gives CDR1 DFQATT, CDR2 SNEGSKA (reference sequence). V lost 3 bases and J 7 bases, leaving 16 bases between the germline ends. The CDR3 runs 14 residues. The CDR3 sequence is CSASVRVGTNEQFF. The CDR3 nucleotides read TGCAGTGCTAGTGTTCGAGTAGGGACTAATGAGCAGTTCTTC.

The chain has TRBV12-5 and TRBJ1-2; no clear D gene. Germline values: CDR1 LGHNT, CDR2 FRNRAP. This CDR3 is built from 16 residues. Trimming pared 2 bases from V and 2 bases from J, leaving 15 bases between. The CDR3 sequence is CASGLSRYTPNYGYTF. CDR3 sequence (DNA): TGTGCTAGTGGTTTGTCCCGTTACACCCCAAACTATGGCTACACCTTC.

The chain links TRBV19 to TRBJ1-1; perhaps TRBD1 as D (5 bases). This CDR3 has 14 amino acids. V gave up 7 bases and J gave up 0 bases, with 12 bases separating them. CDR1 is LNHDA, CDR2 SQIVND, per germline (reference sequence). The CDR3, as DNA: TGTGCCAGTATATCCCGACAGATGAACACTGAAGCTTTCTTT. As protein: CASISRQMNTEAFF.